This T cell receptor beta chain was documented in a study of blood T cell repertoires in COVID-19. Study information: Spain, Italy and the United States supplied samples that represented acute and convalescent COVID-19.

V gave up 3 bases and J gave up 4 bases; unmatched junction bases: 6. The CDR3 runs to 15 residues. Germline values: CDR1 SGDLS, CDR2 YYNGEE. Using immunoSEQ multiplex PCR, the repertoire was profiled, and TCRdb retains in-frame clones only, with some absent. The sample lists a few hundred thousand clones; 88% were seen once. This chain connects TRBV9 to TRBJ1-2, with 10 bases identical to TRBD1. The receptor comes from a woman in her thirties or forties who had recovered from COVID-19. The sample consisted of peripheral blood. The CDR3 sequence: CASSEGTGESYGYTF. CDR3 bases: TGTGCCAGCAGCGAGGGGACAGGGGAGAGCTATGGCTACACCTTC.